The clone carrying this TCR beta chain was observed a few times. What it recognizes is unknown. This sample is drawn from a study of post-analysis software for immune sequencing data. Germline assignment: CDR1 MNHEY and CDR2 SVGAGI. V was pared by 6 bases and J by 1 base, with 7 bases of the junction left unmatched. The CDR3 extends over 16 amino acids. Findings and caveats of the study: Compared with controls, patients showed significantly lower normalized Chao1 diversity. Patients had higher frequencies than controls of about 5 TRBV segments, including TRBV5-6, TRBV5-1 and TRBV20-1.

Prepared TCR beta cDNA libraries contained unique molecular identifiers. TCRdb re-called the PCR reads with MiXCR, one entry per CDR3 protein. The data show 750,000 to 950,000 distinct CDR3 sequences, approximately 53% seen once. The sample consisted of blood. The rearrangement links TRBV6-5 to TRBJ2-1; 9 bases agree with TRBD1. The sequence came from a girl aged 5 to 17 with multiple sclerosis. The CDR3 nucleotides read TGTGCCAGCAGCCTTACCGGGACAGGGTCCTACAATGAGCAGTTCTTC. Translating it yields CASSLTGTGSYNEQFF.